The 27 T cell receptor beta chains below come from one sample, sequenced in a study of blood T cell repertoires in COVID-19 (dated by TCRdb to the early 2020s). Library prep was done by the immunoSEQ multiplex PCR assay. The table comes from immuneACCESS by way of TCRdb, which keeps in-frame sequences with V and J called. Part of the clones is missing from these tables; in studies checked, under half for an unresolved V gene and the rest for unknown reasons. A total of hundreds of thousands of clones appear in this sample, roughly 86% of them only once. Of the sample, around 2% is held by the ten largest clones. Material: PBMCs or T cells enriched from blood (not recorded which). All receptors come from a woman between 45 and 65 years old who had recovered from COVID-19.

A few counts support this clone. The chain combines TRBV6-5 with TRBJ2-5; possibly TRBD1 for D (6 bases). Germline V lookup: CDR1 MNHEY, CDR2 SVGAGI. Trimming shortened V by 10 bases and J by 1 base, and 13 bases separated the two germline ends. The CDR3 is 13 amino acids. The CDR3 region has the DNA TGTGCCACCGCCGGACAGCCCCAAGAGACCCAGTACTTC. Its protein product is CATAGQPQETQYF.

In this sample, this clone turned up a few times. This rearrangement joins TRBV11-2 to TRBJ1-1, with 10 bases lining up with TRBD1. This CDR3 spans 17 amino acids. From germline, CDR1 is SGHAT and CDR2 FQNNGV. Losses at the gene ends were 5 bases for V and 1 base for J; bases not matched to a gene: 10. The CDR3 DNA reads as TGTGCCAGCAGCGGGGACAGGGGTAGTGGCGCGAACACTGAAGCTTTCTTT. It encodes CASSGDRGSGANTEAFF.

This rearrangement joins TRBV7-8 to TRBJ1-2; D is possibly TRBD1 (5 bases). V shed 0 bases and J shed 7 bases, with 9 bases lying between them. This CDR3 has 13 amino acids. Germline V gene sequence: CDR1 SGHVS, CDR2 FQNEAQ. The CDR3 DNA reads TGTGCCAGCAGCTTAGCGGGGGGAAGTGGCTACACCTTC. It yields the protein CASSLAGGSGYTF.

The chain couples TRBV7-6 to TRBJ1-2, with D tentatively TRBD1 (6 bases). V gave up 0 bases and J gave up 8 bases, with 19 bases separating them. The V gene's germline CDR1 is SGHVS and CDR2 FNYEAQ. This CDR3 contains 16 residues. CDR3 in amino acids: CASSLAGRDTGGGYTF. Here the CDR3 DNA reads TGTGCCAGCAGCTTAGCGGGCCGGGACACCGGCGGGGGCTACACCTTC.

This chain connects TRBV19 to TRBJ1-1, with 10 nucleotides matching TRBD1. The V gene's germline CDR1 is LNHDA and CDR2 SQIVND (reference sequence). This CDR3 contains 15 residues. J gave up 3 bases and V 3 bases, and 4 bases lay outside the gene matches. The chain's CDR3 is CASSIPGQGHTEAFF. In DNA, the CDR3 is TGTGCCAGTAGTATCCCGGGACAGGGGCACACTGAAGCTTTCTTT.

This chain links TRBV28 with TRBJ1-4; unclear D gene. Germline CDR1 reads MDHEN; CDR2 reads SYDVKM. V was pared by 7 bases and J by 0 bases, with 12 bases between. The CDR3 is 15 residues long. The CDR3 DNA sequence: TGTGCCAGCACCCCTCCGGGAGCAACTAATGAAAAACTGTTTTTT. It specifies CASTPPGATNEKLFF.

The gene calls are TRBV11-2 and TRBJ2-4; 7 bases are a match to TRBD2. V was clipped by 2 bases and J by 12 bases; unmatched bases: 13. The germline CDR1 and CDR2 sequences are SGHAT and FQNNGV. This CDR3 has 15 amino acids. For the CDR3, the DNA is TGTGCCAGCAGCTTAATGGGGGGGACCCTCCGCTCTCAGTACTTC. Protein sequence: CASSLMGGTLRSQYF.

The chain employs TRBV30 and TRBJ1-1, with TRBD1 matching 8 bases. The CDR3 is made up of 13 amino acids. The V and J ends lost 3 bases and 9 bases, in that order; junction bases with no gene match: 9. The germline CDR1 and CDR2 sequences are GTSNPN and SVGIG (reference sequence). As DNA, the CDR3 is TGTGCCTGGAGGGATGACAGGGGAGGCCAAGCTTTCTTT. As protein: CAWRDDRGGQAFF.

J is TRBJ2-7 and V is TRBV28, with 13 bases lining up with TRBD2. CDR3 length: 18 amino acids. Germline V gives CDR1 MDHEN, CDR2 SYDVKM. J lost 0 bases, V lost 4 bases, and 9 bases had no gene match. The CDR3 region is CASSSPRTSGSRSYEQYF. CDR3 nucleotide sequence: TGTGCCAGCAGTTCGCCCAGGACTAGCGGGAGCCGCTCCTACGAGCAGTACTTC. Combining the CDR3 with reference TRBV28 and TRBJ2-7 gives the whole variable domain DVKVTQSSRYLVKRTGEKVFLECVQDMDHENMFWYRQDPGLGLRLIYFSYDVKMKEKGDIPEGYSVSREKKERFSLILESASTNQTSMYLCASSSPRTSGSRSYEQYFGPGTRLTVT.

This chain uses TRBV7-9 with TRBJ1-1; D unresolved. Trimming took off 5 bases at V and 8 bases at J, with 15 bases between the two ends. Germline V gene data show CDR1 as SEHNR and CDR2 as FQNEAQ (reference sequence). This CDR3 is 13 amino acids long. The CDR3 DNA follows: TGTGCCAGCAGCCAAGGGTCCCGCGGGGAAGCTTTCTTT. Translating gives CASSQGSRGEAFF.

The chain joins TRBV6-5 to TRBJ2-1; TRBD1 agrees at 11 bases. The germline gives CDR1 MNHEY, CDR2 SVGAGI. The CDR3 loop spans 15 amino acids. The ends lost 6 bases at V and 12 bases at J; junction bases unmatched: 13. In DNA form, the CDR3 reads TGTGCCAGCAGCCGGGGACAGGGGGAGATATCCCGGCAGTTCTTC. Translation: CASSRGQGEISRQFF.

The rearrangement links TRBV5-1 to TRBJ2-3; the D is unclear. V was cut by 4 bases and J by 6 bases, with 6 bases left in between. The CDR3 spans 11 residues. The germline CDR1 and CDR2 sequences are SGHRS and YFSETQ. CDR3 bases: TGCGCCAGCAGCCCCTCGGATACGCAGTATTTT. Encoded protein: CASSPSDTQYF.

This clone was recorded once. This CDR3 is CATSEVLAGSTDTQYF. Written as DNA, the CDR3 is TGTGCCACCTCCGAGGTACTAGCGGGGAGCACAGATACGCAGTATTTT. V gene TRBV15 combines with J gene TRBJ2-3; 10 bases fit TRBD2. The CDR3 extends over 16 amino acids. V gave up 8 bases and J gave up 0 bases; unmatched junction bases: 8. The V gene's germline CDR1 is LNHNV and CDR2 YYDKDF (reference sequence). The full variable domain, its missing parts supplied by reference TRBV15 and TRBJ2-3, is DAMVIQNPRYQVTQFGKPVTLSCSQTLNHNVMYWYQQKSSQAPKLLFHYYDKDFNNEADTPDNFQSRRPNTSFCFLDIRSPGLGDTAMYLCATSEVLAGSTDTQYFGPGTRLTVL.

The V and J genes are TRBV25-1 and TRBJ2-1, with D possibly TRBD1 on 6 matching bases. V was cut by 3 bases and J by 0 bases, with 12 bases left in between. Germline V gives CDR1 MGHDK, CDR2 SYGVNS. The CDR3 extends over 16 amino acids. The CDR3 DNA reads as TGTGCCAGCAGTGACACCACAGGGTCCTCCTACAATGAGCAGTTCTTC. It is translated as CASSDTTGSSYNEQFF.

The J gene is TRBJ1-5, the V gene TRBV19; no firm D call. V was trimmed by 4 bases and J by 2 bases, leaving 15 bases between them. The CDR3 extends over 16 amino acids. Germline CDR1 LNHDA, CDR2 SQIVND (reference sequence). The CDR3 DNA is TGTGCCAGTAGTACCTCCCCTGGGAGCGGCAATCAGCCCCAGCATTTT. Translation gives CASSTSPGSGNQPQHF.

The rearrangement joins TRBV5-1 to TRBJ1-2; D is perhaps TRBD1 (5 bases). This CDR3 region has 17 residues. V was cut by 1 base and J by 7 bases, with 23 bases left in between. The germline gives CDR1 SGHRS, CDR2 YFSETQ. The CDR3 DNA sequence: TGCGCCAGCAGCTTGAATGACCAAAATTTCGGCGGGGGTGGCTACACCTTC. Its protein product is CASSLNDQNFGGGGYTF. Variable domain in full (rest from reference TRBV5-1 and TRBJ1-2): KAGVTQTPRYLIKTRGQQVTLSCSPISGHRSVSWYQQTPGQGLQFLFEYFSETQRNKGNFPGRFSGRQFSNSRSEMNVSTLELGDSALYLCASSLNDQNFGGGGYTFGSGTRLTVV.

The chain couples TRBV7-9 to TRBJ1-6; tentatively, D is TRBD1 (5 bases). Looked up from germline, CDR1 is SEHNR and CDR2 is FQNEAQ (reference sequence). V lost 2 bases, J lost 7 bases, and 12 bases lay in between. The CDR3 loop spans 15 amino acids. CDR3 amino acids: CASSLLGPGNSPLHF. The CDR3 DNA is TGTGCCAGCAGCTTATTGGGGCCTGGCAATTCACCCCTCCACTTT.

The rearrangement joins TRBV28 to TRBJ1-3; no firm D call. The germline V and J ends were trimmed by 1 base and 10 bases, with 8 bases remaining between them. CDR1 is MDHEN, CDR2 SYDVKM, per germline. This CDR3 is 12 amino acids long. The CDR3 sequence is CASSLFTGTIYF. CDR3 nucleotide sequence: TGTGCCAGCAGTTTATTTACCGGGACCATATATTTT.

The V and J genes are TRBV7-2 and TRBJ2-7, with 8 bases that match TRBD2. The CDR3 sequence is 15 residues long. With V trimmed by 1 base and J by 5 bases, 7 bases remained unmatched. The germline V gene has CDR1 SGHTA and CDR2 FQGNSA. This chain's CDR3 is CASSLGSGGVDEQYF. The CDR3 region has the DNA TGTGCCAGCAGCTTAGGGAGCGGGGGAGTGGACGAGCAGTACTTC.

The chain joins TRBV7-2 to TRBJ1-6; 7 bases agree with TRBD1. The CDR3 covers 13 residues. The V segment lost 0 bases and the J segment 15 bases; nucleotides outside the gene matches: 5. Germline CDR1 SGHTA, CDR2 FQGNSA. Written as DNA, the CDR3 is TGTGCCAGCAGCTTAGCGACCGGGACAGACCTCCACTTT. It specifies CASSLATGTDLHF. Together with reference TRBV7-2 and TRBJ1-6, the CDR3 gives the full variable domain: GAGVSQSPSNKVTEKGKDVELRCDPISGHTALYWYRQSLGQGLEFLIYFQGNSAPDKSGLPSDRFSAERTGGSVSTLTIQRTQQEDSAVYLCASSLATGTDLHFGNGTRLTVT.

The genes are TRBV6-6 and TRBJ1-5; 9 nucleotides agree with TRBD1. Germline V lookup: CDR1 MNHNY, CDR2 SVGAGI (reference sequence). The CDR3 contains 14 residues. V shed 5 bases, J shed 7 bases, and the junction held 6 bases outside the gene matches. The CDR3: CASSQQGAGQPQHF. In DNA form, the CDR3 reads TGTGCCAGCAGTCAACAGGGGGCAGGGCAGCCCCAGCATTTT.

The chain uses TRBV24-1 and TRBJ2-1; 8 bases align to TRBD1. Per the germline V gene, CDR1 is KGHDR and CDR2 is SFDVKD. The CDR3 contains 13 residues. V was pared by 10 bases and J by 7 bases, with 8 bases of the junction left unmatched. The CDR3 coding sequence is TGTGCCACATCCCGGACAGGGAGAAATGAGCAGTTCTTC. Amino acid sequence: CATSRTGRNEQFF.

The table lists this clone with a few counts. The chain couples TRBV23-1 to TRBJ2-1; 10 bases are shared with TRBD2. TRBV23-1 is an ORF for which the function is uncertain. This CDR3 has 18 residues. The V and J ends lost 2 bases and 4 bases, in that order; junction bases with no gene match: 11. The CDR3 here is CASSQKPRTSGQYNEQFF. DNA for the CDR3: TGCGCCAGCAGTCAAAAACCGCGGACTAGCGGTCAGTACAATGAGCAGTTCTTC.

V gene TRBV7-2 combines with J gene TRBJ1-1, with 8 bases identical to TRBD1. Trimming took 9 bases from V and 1 from J; bases not matched to a gene: 4. This CDR3 is 13 amino acids long. CDR1 and CDR2 (germline): SGHTA, FQGNSA. The CDR3 region has the DNA TGTGCCAGTCGACAGGGGCCGAACACTGAAGCTTTCTTT. Its translation is CASRQGPNTEAFF.

CDR3: CASRGSGLAKNIQYF. The CDR3, as DNA: TGTGCCAGCAGAGGGAGCGGACTAGCCAAAAACATTCAGTACTTC. The V gene is TRBV7-9, the J gene TRBJ2-4; a possible D gene is TRBD2 (5 bases). The CDR3 spans 15 residues. Germline V gene data show CDR1 as SEHNR and CDR2 as FQNEAQ (reference sequence). V was cut by 6 bases and J by 0 bases, with 12 bases left in between.

V usage is TRBV6-5 and J usage is TRBJ1-2; TRBD1 agrees at 10 bases. The germline CDR1 and CDR2 sequences are MNHEY and SVGAGI. This CDR3 spans 12 amino acids. With 6 bases clipped from V and 8 bases from J, the junction kept 3 bases outside the gene matches. The DNA of the CDR3 is TGTGCCAGCAGGGGACAGGGGATCGGCTACACCTTC. This codes for CASRGQGIGYTF.

J is TRBJ2-2 and V is TRBV6-5, with 7 bases aligning to TRBD1. The V and J ends lost 7 bases and 0 bases, in that order; junction bases with no gene match: 5. The V gene's germline CDR1 is MNHEY and CDR2 SVGAGI. The CDR3 has 15 amino acids. This chain's CDR3 is CASIGTATNTGELFF. CDR3 DNA: TGTGCCAGCATTGGGACAGCCACGAACACCGGGGAGCTGTTTTTT.